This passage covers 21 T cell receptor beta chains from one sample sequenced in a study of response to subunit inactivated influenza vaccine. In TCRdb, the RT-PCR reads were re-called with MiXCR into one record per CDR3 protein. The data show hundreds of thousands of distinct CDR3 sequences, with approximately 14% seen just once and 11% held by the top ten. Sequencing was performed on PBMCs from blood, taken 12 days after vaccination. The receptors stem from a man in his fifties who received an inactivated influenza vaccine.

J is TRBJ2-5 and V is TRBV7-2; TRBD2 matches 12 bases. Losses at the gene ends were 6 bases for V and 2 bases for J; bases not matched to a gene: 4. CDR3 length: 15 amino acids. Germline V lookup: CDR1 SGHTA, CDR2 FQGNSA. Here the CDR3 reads CASRQLAGGQETQYF. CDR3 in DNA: TGTGCCAGCAGACAACTAGCGGGGGGACAAGAGACCCAGTACTTC.

The DNA for the CDR3 is TGTGCCAGCAGCTTAGCGGGGACTGGGCGGGCAGATACGCAGTATTTT. This sequence encodes CASSLAGTGRADTQYF. The genes are TRBV7-2 and TRBJ2-3; weak D call: TRBD2 (6 bases). The V gene lost 0 bases and the J gene lost 4 bases, with 14 bases spanning the gap. CDR3 length: 16 residues. CDR1 and CDR2 (germline): SGHTA, FQGNSA.

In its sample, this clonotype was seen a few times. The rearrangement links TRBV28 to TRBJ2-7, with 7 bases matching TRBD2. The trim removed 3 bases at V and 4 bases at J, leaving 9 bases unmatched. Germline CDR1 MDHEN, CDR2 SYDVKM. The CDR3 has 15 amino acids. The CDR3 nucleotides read TGTGCCAGCAGTTTCGCGGGAGAGGTTAAGTACGAGCAGTACTTC. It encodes CASSFAGEVKYEQYF.

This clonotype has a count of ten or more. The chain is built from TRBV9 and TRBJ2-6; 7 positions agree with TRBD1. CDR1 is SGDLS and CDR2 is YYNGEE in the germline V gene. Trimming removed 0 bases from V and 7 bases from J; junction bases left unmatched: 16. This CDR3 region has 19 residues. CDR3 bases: TGTGCCAGCAGCGTAGATCCTCGGACAGGAGTGGGGATAGCCAACGTCCTGACTTTC. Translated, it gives CASSVDPRTGVGIANVLTF.

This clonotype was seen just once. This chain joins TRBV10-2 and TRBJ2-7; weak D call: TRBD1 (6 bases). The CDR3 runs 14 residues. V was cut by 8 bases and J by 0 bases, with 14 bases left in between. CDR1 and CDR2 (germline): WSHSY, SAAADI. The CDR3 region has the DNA TGCGCCAGCTGCCGGACAGCGAGCTCCTACGAGCAGTACTTC. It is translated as CASCRTASSYEQYF.

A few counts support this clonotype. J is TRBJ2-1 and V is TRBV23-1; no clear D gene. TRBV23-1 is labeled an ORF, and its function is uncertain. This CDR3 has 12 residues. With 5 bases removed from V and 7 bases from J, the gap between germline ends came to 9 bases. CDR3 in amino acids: CASSSGRNEQFF. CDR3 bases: TGCGCCAGCAGTTCGGGTAGGAATGAGCAGTTCTTC.

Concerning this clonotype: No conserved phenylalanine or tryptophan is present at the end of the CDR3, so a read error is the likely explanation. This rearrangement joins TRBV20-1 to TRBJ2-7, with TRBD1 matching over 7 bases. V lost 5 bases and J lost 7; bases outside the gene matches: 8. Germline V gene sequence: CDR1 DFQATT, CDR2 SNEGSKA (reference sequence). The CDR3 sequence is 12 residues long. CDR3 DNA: TGCAGTGCTGGGCGACAGGGTGGGGAGCAGTACTAC. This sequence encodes CSAGRQGGEQYY.

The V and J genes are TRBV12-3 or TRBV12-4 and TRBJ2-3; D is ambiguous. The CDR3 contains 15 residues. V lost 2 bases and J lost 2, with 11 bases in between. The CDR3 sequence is CASSLTSSFTDTQYF. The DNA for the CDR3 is TGTGCCAGCAGTTTAACGAGTTCATTCACAGATACGCAGTATTTT.

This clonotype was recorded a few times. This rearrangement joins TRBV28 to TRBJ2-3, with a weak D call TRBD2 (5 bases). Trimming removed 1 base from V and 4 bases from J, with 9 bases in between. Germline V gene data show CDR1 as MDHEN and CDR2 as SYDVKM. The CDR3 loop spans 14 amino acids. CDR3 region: CASSLSPSSDTQYF. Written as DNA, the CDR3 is TGTGCCAGCAGTTTATCCCCTAGCTCAGATACGCAGTATTTT.

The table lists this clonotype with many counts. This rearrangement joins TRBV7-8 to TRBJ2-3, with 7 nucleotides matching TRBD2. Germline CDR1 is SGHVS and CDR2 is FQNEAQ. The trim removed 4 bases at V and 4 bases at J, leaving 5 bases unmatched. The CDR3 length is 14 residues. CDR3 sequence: CASSSGLVADTQYF. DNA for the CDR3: TGTGCCAGCAGCTCCGGACTAGTAGCAGATACGCAGTATTTT.

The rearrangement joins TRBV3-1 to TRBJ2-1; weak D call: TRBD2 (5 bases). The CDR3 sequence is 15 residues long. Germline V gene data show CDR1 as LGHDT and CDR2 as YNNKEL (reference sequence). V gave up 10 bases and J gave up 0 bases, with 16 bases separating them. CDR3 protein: CATRRERSSYNEQFF. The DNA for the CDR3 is TGTGCCACCAGAAGAGAGCGGAGCTCCTACAATGAGCAGTTCTTC.

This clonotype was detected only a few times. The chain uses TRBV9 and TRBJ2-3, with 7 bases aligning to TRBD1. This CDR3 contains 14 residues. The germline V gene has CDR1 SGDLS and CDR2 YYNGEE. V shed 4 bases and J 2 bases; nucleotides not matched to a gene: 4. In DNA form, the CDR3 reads TGTGCCAGCAGCCGACAGGGCAACACAGATACGCAGTATTTT. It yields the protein CASSRQGNTDTQYF. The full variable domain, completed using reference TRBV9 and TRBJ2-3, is DSGVTQTPKHLITATGQRVTLRCSPRSGDLSVYWYQQSLDQGLQFLIQYYNGEERAKGNILERFSAQQFPDLHSELNLSSLELGDSALYFCASSRQGNTDTQYFGPGTRLTVL.

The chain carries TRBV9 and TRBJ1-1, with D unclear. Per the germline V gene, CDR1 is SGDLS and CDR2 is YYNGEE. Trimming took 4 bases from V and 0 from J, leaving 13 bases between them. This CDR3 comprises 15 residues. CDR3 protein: CASSPLGGMNTEAFF. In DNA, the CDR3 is TGTGCCAGCAGCCCCTTAGGAGGGATGAACACTGAAGCTTTCTTT.

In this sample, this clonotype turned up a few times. The DNA of the CDR3 is TGTGCCAGTAGTACGGCTAGCGGGGGGACCGGCTCCTACAATGAGCAGTTCTTC. Translated, it gives CASSTASGGTGSYNEQFF. The chain employs TRBV19 and TRBJ2-1; TRBD2 agrees at 11 bases. Germline CDR1 reads LNHDA; CDR2 reads SQIVND (reference sequence). The CDR3 has 18 amino acids. With V trimmed by 4 bases and J by 0 bases, 8 bases remained unmatched.

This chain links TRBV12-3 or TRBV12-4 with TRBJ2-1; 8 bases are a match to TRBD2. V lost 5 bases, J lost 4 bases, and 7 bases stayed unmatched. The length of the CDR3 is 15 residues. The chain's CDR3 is CASSRIAGPYNEQFF. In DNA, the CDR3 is TGTGCCAGCAGTCGAATAGCGGGACCATACAATGAGCAGTTCTTC.

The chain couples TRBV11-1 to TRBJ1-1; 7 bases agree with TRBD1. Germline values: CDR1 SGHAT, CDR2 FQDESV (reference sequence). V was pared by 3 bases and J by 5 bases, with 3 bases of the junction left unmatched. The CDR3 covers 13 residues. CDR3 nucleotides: TGTGCCAGCAGCTTTCACAGGGGAACTGAAGCTTTCTTT. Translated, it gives CASSFHRGTEAFF.

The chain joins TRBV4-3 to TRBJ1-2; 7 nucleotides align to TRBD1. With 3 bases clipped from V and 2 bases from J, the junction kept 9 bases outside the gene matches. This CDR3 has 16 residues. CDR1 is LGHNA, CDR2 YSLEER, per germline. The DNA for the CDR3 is TGCGCCAGCAGCCACCTCACGGGACAGATCAACTATGGCTACACCTTC. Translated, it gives CASSHLTGQINYGYTF.

The CDR3 DNA follows: TGTGCCAGCAGCTTGCCAAATCCGGGTTCTGGCTACACCTTC. Residues: CASSLPNPGSGYTF. This sequence joins TRBV5-6 and TRBJ1-2; D not certain. Between the trimmed V and J ends, which lost 1 base and 7 bases, there was a span of 14 bases. The length of the CDR3 is 14 residues. Germline CDR1 reads SGHDT; CDR2 reads YYEEEE.

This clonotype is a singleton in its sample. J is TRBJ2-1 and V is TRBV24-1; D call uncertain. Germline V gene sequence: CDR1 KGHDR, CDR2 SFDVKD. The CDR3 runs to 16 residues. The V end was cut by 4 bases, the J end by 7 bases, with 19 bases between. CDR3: CATSETGPIRRNEQFF. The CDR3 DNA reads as TGTGCCACCAGTGAAACCGGGCCGATCAGAAGAAATGAGCAGTTCTTC.

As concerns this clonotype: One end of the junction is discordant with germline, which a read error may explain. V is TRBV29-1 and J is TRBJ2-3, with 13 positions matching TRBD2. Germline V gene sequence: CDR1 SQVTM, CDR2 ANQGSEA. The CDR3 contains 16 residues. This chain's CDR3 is CSVERELAGGPDTKYF. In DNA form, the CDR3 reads TGCAGCGTTGAACGAGAACTAGCGGGAGGGCCAGATACGAAGTATTTT.

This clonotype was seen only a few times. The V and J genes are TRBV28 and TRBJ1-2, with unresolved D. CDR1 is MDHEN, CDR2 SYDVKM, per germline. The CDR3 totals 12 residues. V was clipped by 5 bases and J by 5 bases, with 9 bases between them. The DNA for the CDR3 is TGTGCCAGCAGTAGGGTGATGTATGGCTACACCTTC. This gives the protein CASSRVMYGYTF.